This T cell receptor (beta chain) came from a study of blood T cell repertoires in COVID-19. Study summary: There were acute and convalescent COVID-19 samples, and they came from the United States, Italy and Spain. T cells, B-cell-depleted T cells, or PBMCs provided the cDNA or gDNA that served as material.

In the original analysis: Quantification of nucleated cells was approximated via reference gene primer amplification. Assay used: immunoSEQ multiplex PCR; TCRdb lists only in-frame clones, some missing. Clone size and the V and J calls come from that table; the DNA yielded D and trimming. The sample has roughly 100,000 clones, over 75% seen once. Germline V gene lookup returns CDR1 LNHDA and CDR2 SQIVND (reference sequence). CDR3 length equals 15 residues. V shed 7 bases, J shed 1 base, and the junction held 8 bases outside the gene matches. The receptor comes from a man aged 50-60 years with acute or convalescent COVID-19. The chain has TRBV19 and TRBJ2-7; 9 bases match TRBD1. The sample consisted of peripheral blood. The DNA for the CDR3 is TGTGCCAGTACCACCCAAGGGACAGGGTCCTACGAGCAGTACTTC. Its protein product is CASTTQGTGSYEQYF.